This T cell receptor (beta chain) was recovered during a study of OX40 agonist ivuxolimab in advanced cancers. Describing the broader study: The costimulatory receptor OX40 (CD134) was targeted by ivuxolimab, a fully human IgG2 agonistic monoclonal antibody. Intravenous ivuxolimab was administered to patients every 2 weeks at six dose levels: 0.01, 0.1, 0.3, 1.5, 3 and 10 mg/kg. Patients were allowed to have had prior anti-PD-1, anti-PD-L1 or anti-CTLA-4 therapy, and 30% to 40% of the dose-escalation patients had previously received checkpoint inhibitors. Among the roughly 50 dose-escalation patients, around 20 had hepatocellular carcinoma, 15 or so melanoma, 9 renal cell carcinoma and 9 head and neck cancer. The dose-escalation cohort was roughly 80% male with a mean age of around 64 years, ranging from roughly 20 to 80. Partial responses occurred in three dose-escalation patients, of whom one had hepatocellular carcinoma and two had cutaneous melanoma. The monotherapy dose-escalation portion (N = 52 patients) of the phase I ivuxolimab trial is reported in the paper. Peripheral TCRbeta sequencing aimed to test whether ivuxolimab altered TCR sequence diversity and caused clonal T-cell expansion. What the authors observed across the whole study: Partial responders in the 0.1-3.0 mg/kg groups had among the lowest normalized peripheral clonal expansion, especially among CD8+ T cells. After ivuxolimab, more expanded clones were found on average in CD8+ T cells than in CD4+ T cells. Low levels of normalized T-cell clonal expansion were also seen in some patients who did not respond. At doses from 0.1 to 3.0 mg/kg, clonal expansion was seen in both CD4+ and CD8+ blood T cells between baseline and week 6. Antigen specificity was not determined for the clonally expanded peripheral T cells.

Genomic DNA was isolated from the sorted cells so that the TCRbeta CDR3 region could be sequenced. The immunoSEQ Assay was used for sequencing of TCRbeta CDR3 regions. TCRdb's version of the immuneACCESS table is confined to in-frame rearrangements and falls short of the full clone set. An unresolved V gene accounts for under half of the shortfall where checked; the remainder is of unknown origin. A total of about 75,000 clones appear in this sample, 80% to 90% of them only once. The top ten clones comprise roughly 8.2% of the sample. Remarks on this clone: Its antigen specificity is not known. Within one base of it there is no much larger clone, and no base qualities were kept.

The germline V gene encodes CDR1 KGHSH and CDR2 LQKENI. From the cysteine up to the phenylalanine, the CDR3 has a length of 15 residues. Kept here is only the CDR3 DNA, which spans 45 bases and is read in frame from base 1. V is shortened by 0 bases, J by 4 bases, and the region joining them spans 11 bases. Patients with a history of autoimmune disease or receiving systemic immunosuppression were excluded from the trial. Peripheral blood for TCR sequencing was drawn from every dose cohort at baseline, at cycle 4 day 1 and at cycle 7 day 1. Samples came from an open-label, multicenter, first-in-human phase I dose-escalation trial of ivuxolimab. Adults with locally advanced or metastatic melanoma, renal cell, hepatocellular, or head and neck squamous cell carcinoma were enrolled in the trial. Before TCR sequencing, CD4+ T cells and CD8+ T cells were sorted from peripheral blood as separate populations.

The chain uses TRBV18 and TRBJ2-3; no confident D gene assignment can be made. This sequence originates from an adult with an advanced solid tumor such as melanoma, head and neck, liver or kidney cancer. Sequenced here: CD4+ or CD8+ T cells sorted from blood, sampled in a trial of the OX40 agonist ivuxolimab. The DNA sequence is TGTGCCAGCTCACCACCGTCGGCGTCCCCAGATACGCAGTATTTT. Its amino acids are CASSPPSASPDTQYF.